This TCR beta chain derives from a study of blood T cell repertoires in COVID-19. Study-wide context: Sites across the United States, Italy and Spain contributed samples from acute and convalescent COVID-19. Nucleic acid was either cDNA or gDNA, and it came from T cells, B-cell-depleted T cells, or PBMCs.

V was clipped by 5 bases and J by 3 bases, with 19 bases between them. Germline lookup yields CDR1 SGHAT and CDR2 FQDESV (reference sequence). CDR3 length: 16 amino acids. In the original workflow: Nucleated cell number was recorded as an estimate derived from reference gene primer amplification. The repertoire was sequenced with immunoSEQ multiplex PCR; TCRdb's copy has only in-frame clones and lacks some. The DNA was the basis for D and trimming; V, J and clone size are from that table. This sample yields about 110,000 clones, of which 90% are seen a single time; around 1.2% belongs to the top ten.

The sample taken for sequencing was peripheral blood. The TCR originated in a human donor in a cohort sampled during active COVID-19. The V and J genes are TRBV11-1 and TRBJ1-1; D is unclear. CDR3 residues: CASSLGWRDRDTEAFF. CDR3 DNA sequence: TGTGCCAGCAGCCTCGGGTGGCGGGATCGGGACACTGAAGCTTTCTTT.